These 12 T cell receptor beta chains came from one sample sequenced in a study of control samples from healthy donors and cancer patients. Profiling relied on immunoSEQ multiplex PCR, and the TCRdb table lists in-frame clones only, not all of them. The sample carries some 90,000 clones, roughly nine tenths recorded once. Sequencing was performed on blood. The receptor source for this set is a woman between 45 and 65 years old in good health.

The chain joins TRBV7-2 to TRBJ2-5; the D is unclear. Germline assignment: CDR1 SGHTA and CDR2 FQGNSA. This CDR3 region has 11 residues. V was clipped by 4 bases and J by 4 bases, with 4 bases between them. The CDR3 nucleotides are TGTGCCAGCAGCTCTTCAGAGACCCAGTACTTC. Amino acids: CASSSSETQYF.

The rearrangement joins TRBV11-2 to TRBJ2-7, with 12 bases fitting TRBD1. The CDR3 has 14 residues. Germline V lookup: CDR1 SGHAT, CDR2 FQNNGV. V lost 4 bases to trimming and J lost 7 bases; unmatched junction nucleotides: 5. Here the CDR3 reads CASSSGTGGFEQYF. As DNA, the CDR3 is TGTGCCAGCAGCTCCGGGACAGGGGGCTTTGAGCAGTACTTC.

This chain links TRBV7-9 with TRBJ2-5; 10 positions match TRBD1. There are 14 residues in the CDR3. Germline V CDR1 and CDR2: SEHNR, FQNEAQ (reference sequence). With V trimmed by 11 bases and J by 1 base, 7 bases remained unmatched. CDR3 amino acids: CAVSRDRGQETQYF. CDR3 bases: TGTGCCGTCTCCAGGGACAGGGGCCAAGAGACCCAGTACTTC.

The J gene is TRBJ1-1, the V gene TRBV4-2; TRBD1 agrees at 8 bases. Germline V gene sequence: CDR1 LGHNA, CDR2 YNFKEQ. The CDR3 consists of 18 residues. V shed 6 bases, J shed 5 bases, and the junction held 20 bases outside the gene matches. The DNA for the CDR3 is TGTGCCAGCAGTCGGCAAGGCGGGACAGGCATAGCGGGTACTGAAGCTTTCTTT. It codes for CASSRQGGTGIAGTEAFF.

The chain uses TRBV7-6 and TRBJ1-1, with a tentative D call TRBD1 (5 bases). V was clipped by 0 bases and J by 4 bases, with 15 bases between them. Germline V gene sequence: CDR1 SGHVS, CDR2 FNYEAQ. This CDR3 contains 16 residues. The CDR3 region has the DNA TGTGCCAGCAGCTTAGCTTCCGGAGGGGTTCGCACTGAAGCTTTCTTT. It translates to CASSLASGGVRTEAFF.

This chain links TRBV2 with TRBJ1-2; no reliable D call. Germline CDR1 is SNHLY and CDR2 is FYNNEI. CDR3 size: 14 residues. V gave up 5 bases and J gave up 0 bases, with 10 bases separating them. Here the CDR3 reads CASSKRVSNYGYTF. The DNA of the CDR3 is TGTGCCAGCAGTAAAAGGGTTTCTAACTATGGCTACACCTTC.

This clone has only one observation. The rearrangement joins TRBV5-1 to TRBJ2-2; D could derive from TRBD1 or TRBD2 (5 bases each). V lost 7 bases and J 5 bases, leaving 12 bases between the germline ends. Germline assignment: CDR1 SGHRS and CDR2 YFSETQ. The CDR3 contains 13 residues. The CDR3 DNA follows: TGCGCCAGCGACCTGGGGGAGACCGGGGAGCTGTTTTTT. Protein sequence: CASDLGETGELFF.

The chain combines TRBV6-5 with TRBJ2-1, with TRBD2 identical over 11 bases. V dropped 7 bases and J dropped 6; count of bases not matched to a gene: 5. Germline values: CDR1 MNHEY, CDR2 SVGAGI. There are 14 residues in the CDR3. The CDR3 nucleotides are TGTGCCAGCATGACTAGCGGGAATAGCAATGAGCAGTTCTTC. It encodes CASMTSGNSNEQFF.

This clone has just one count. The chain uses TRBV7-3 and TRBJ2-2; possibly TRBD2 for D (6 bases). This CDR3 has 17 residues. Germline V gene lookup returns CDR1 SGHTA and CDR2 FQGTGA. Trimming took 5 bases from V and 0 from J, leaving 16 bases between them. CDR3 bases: TGTGCCAGCAGCCCAGTCGGAGGGCTCCCGAACACCGGGGAGCTGTTTTTT. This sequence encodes CASSPVGGLPNTGELFF. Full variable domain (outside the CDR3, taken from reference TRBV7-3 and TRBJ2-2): GAGVSQTPSNKVTEKGKYVELRCDPISGHTALYWYRQSLGQGPEFLIYFQGTGAADDSGLPNDRFFAVRPEGSVSTLKIQRTERGDSAVYLCASSPVGGLPNTGELFFGEGSRLTVL.

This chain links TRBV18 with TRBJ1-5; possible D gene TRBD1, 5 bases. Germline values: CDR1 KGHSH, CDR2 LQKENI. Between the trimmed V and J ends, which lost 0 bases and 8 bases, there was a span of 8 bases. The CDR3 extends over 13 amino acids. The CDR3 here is CASSPPTGEPQHF. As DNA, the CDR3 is TGTGCCAGCTCACCACCGACGGGGGAGCCCCAGCATTTT.

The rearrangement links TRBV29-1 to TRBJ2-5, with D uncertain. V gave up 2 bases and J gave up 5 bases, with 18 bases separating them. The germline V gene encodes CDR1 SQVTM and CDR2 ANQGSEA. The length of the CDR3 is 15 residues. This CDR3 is CSVELDNTFVETQYF. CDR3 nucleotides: TGCAGCGTTGAATTGGATAACACATTCGTGGAGACCCAGTACTTC.

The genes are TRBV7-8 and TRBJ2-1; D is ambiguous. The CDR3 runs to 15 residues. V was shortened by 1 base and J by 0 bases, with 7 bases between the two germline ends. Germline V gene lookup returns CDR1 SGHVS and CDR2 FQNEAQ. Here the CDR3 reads CASSLDSSSYNEQFF. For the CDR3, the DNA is TGTGCCAGCAGCTTAGACTCAAGCTCCTACAATGAGCAGTTCTTC.